The source of this T cell receptor (beta chain) is a study of blood T cell repertoires in COVID-19. Libraries were prepared by immunoSEQ multiplex PCR; TCRdb keeps only in-frame clonotypes and omits some of them. Of approximately 330,000 clones in the sample, roughly 89% were seen once. The sequence came from a man aged 25 to 40 with COVID-19, enrolled during active disease. The specimen sequenced was peripheral blood.

In nucleotides, the CDR3 is TGTGCCAGCAGCGCCCGGGACAGCGAAATTTATGGCTACACCTTC. Protein product: CASSARDSEIYGYTF. The rearrangement joins TRBV4-2 to TRBJ1-2; 7 nucleotides line up with TRBD1. The V gene end was trimmed by 5 bases and the J gene end by 5 bases; junction bases not matched to a gene: 11. The CDR3 sequence is 15 residues long. CDR1 and CDR2 (germline): LGHNA, YNFKEQ.